This T cell receptor (beta chain) was profiled in a study of blood T cell repertoires in COVID-19. This clone was counted a single time. The repertoire was sequenced with immunoSEQ multiplex PCR; TCRdb's copy has only in-frame clones and lacks some. The sample carries about 130,000 clones, around 85% recorded once. CDR1 and CDR2 from the germline V gene are SGHTA and FQGNSA. The CDR3 has 14 amino acids. The trim removed 5 bases at V and 4 bases at J, leaving 7 bases unmatched. This chain links TRBV7-2 with TRBJ1-2, with 7 bases lining up with TRBD1. The sequenced sample consisted of PBMCs or T cells enriched from blood (not recorded which). The sequence was obtained from a middle-aged man who had recovered from COVID-19. The CDR3 DNA is TGTGCCAGCAGCCCAATACAGGGGTCCTATGGCTACACCTTC. Translation gives CASSPIQGSYGYTF.